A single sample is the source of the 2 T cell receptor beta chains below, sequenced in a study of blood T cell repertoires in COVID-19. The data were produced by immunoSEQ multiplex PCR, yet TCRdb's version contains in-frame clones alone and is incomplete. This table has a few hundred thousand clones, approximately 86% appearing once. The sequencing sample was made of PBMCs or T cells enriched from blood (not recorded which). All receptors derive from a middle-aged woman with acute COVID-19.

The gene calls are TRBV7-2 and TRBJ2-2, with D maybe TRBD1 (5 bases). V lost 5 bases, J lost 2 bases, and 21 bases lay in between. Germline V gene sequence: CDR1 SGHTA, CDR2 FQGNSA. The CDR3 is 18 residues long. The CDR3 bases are TGTGCCAGCAGCGATGAAAGGGGCCCAACACGAAACACCGGGGAGCTGTTTTTT. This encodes CASSDERGPTRNTGELFF.

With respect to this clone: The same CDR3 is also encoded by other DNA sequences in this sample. The CDR3 spells CASSLGQGTEAFF. CDR3 nucleotide sequence: TGTGCCAGCAGCTTAGGACAGGGGACTGAAGCTTTCTTT. The J gene is TRBJ1-1, the V gene TRBV7-2; 8 bases are shared with TRBD1. The CDR3 is 13 residues long. In germline, CDR1 is SGHTA, CDR2 FQGNSA. Trimming took 1 base from V and 5 from J; bases not matched to a gene: 0. Full variable domain (rest looked up from reference TRBV7-2 and TRBJ1-1): GAGVSQSPSNKVTEKGKDVELRCDPISGHTALYWYRQSLGQGLEFLIYFQGNSAPDKSGLPSDRFSAERTGGSVSTLTIQRTQQEDSAVYLCASSLGQGTEAFFGQGTRLTVV.